The rows below give T cell receptor beta chains drawn from one sample of a study of T cell clones after liver transplantation. The method was immunoSEQ multiplex PCR; TCRdb's version includes in-frame clones alone and lacks a portion of them. This table holds 95,000 to 130,000 clones, 75% to 95% found once. Sequencing was performed on CD4+ T cells from blood, taken 12 months after liver transplant. The receptors come from a human patient who received a liver transplant. Among the T cells, some may be from the graft donor. The CDR3 runs from the conserved cysteine through the conserved F or W.

TRBV6-5,TRBJ1-1,CASSYLTGDEAFF
TRBV29-1,TRBJ1-1,CSLGGGLTEAFF
TRBV2,TRBJ2-3,CASRGLAGVRDTQYF
TRBV11-2,TRBJ2-1,CASREGRGRSSNEQFF
TRBV5-4,TRBJ1-4,CASSGGAGEKLFF
TRBV4-3,TRBJ1-3,CASSQDGQARGYSGNTIYF
TRBV2,TRBJ1-5,CASSYGRLGSNQPQHF
TRBV30,TRBJ2-3,CAWSEGLAGVSSTDTQYF
TRBV9,TRBJ2-3,CASSASGVDTQYF
TRBV5-1,TRBJ2-3,CASSSPDSTDTQYF
TRBV4-3,TRBJ2-5,CASSQVGIAETQYF
TRBV5-1,TRBJ2-7,CASSLRDRDEQYF
TRBV5-1,TRBJ2-4,CASSLAVGDGNIQYF
TRBV28,TRBJ2-2,CASRPGTGGAGELFF
TRBV5-6,TRBJ2-6,CASSRGAVNSGANVLTF
TRBV7-9,TRBJ2-7,CASRSGGPSGGEQYF
TRBV5-4,TRBJ2-7,CASSSRTSGKDEQYF
TRBV28,TRBJ2-4,CASRGGGTIENIQYF
TRBV7-2,TRBJ2-7,CASSLVGRSEQYF
TRBV9,TRBJ1-2,CASSVWGQTSGGYTF
TRBV5-1,TRBJ1-2,CASSLASLNYGYTF
TRBV19,TRBJ2-1,CASSRSGLYNEQFF
TRBV7-9,TRBJ1-1,CASTSGGALHSHF